This T cell receptor (beta chain) comes out of a study of blood T cell repertoires in COVID-19. Study-wide context: Samples representing acute and convalescent COVID-19 were sourced from the United States, Italy and Spain. T cells, B-cell-depleted T cells, or PBMCs provided the cDNA or gDNA that served as material.

Per the authors' pipeline: Estimates of nucleated cell counts were drawn from the amplification of reference gene primers. Sequenced by immunoSEQ multiplex PCR; TCRdb stores in-frame clones only, minus some. The V and J calls and clone size are taken from that table; D and trimming were inferred from the DNA. The profile covers 20,000 to 25,000 clones, with 80% to 90% appearing a single time and over 6% taken by the ten largest. Germline V lookup: CDR1 LGHNA, CDR2 YSLEER. The ends were cut back, 0 bases at V and 0 bases at J, with 10 bases in the middle. There are 16 residues in the CDR3. The TCR originated in a woman of 80 years or more with active COVID-19. This chain links TRBV4-3 with TRBJ2-3, with D possibly TRBD1 on 6 matching bases. Sequencing input: peripheral blood. The CDR3 nucleotides read TGCGCCAGCAGCCAAGAGACGAGGGGGAGCACAGATACGCAGTATTTT. Its translation: CASSQETRGSTDTQYF.